The 15 T cell receptor beta chains given below trace back to one sample, sequenced in a study of control samples from healthy donors and cancer patients. Assay used: immunoSEQ multiplex PCR; TCRdb lists only in-frame clones, some missing. This repertoire shows roughly 130,000 clones, about 95% found once; its top ten account for approximately 4%. Sequencing was performed on blood. These receptors were collected from a man aged 30-40 years in good health.

This chain connects TRBV7-6 to TRBJ1-2, with 7 bases fitting TRBD1. V shed 9 bases, J shed 3 bases, and the junction held 4 bases outside the gene matches. CDR1 is SGHVS, CDR2 FNYEAQ, per germline. The CDR3 totals 12 residues. The CDR3 region is CARNRGDYGYTF. As DNA, the CDR3 is TGTGCCAGGAACAGGGGTGACTATGGCTACACCTTC.

The CDR3 region is CASSPERGDEQFF. The CDR3 DNA is TGTGCCAGCAGTCCGGAGCGGGGCGATGAGCAGTTCTTC. The chain links TRBV2 to TRBJ2-1, with 7 positions matching TRBD2. V shed 5 bases and J 8 bases; nucleotides not matched to a gene: 6. The CDR3 has 13 amino acids. In germline, CDR1 is SNHLY, CDR2 FYNNEI.

This clone was counted only a few times. The V gene is TRBV5-1, the J gene TRBJ2-1; possibly TRBD2 for D (6 bases). V was clipped by 0 bases and J by 7 bases, with 14 bases between them. Germline CDR1 reads SGHRS; CDR2 reads YFSETQ. The CDR3 length is 15 residues. The CDR3 spells CASSLAVGTYNEQFF. In DNA form, the CDR3 reads TGCGCCAGCAGCTTGGCCGTCGGGACTTATAATGAGCAGTTCTTC.

The chain joins TRBV9 to TRBJ1-2; D remains unclear. The V gene lost 2 bases and the J gene lost 0 bases, with 11 bases spanning the gap. The CDR3 totals 15 residues. Germline V gene sequence: CDR1 SGDLS, CDR2 YYNGEE. Written as DNA, the CDR3 is TGTGCCAGCAGCGTCTACCAAGCCTCTAACTATGGCTACACCTTC. It yields the protein CASSVYQASNYGYTF. Variable domain in full (rest from reference TRBV9 and TRBJ1-2): DSGVTQTPKHLITATGQRVTLRCSPRSGDLSVYWYQQSLDQGLQFLIQYYNGEERAKGNILERFSAQQFPDLHSELNLSSLELGDSALYFCASSVYQASNYGYTFGSGTRLTVV.

The chain employs TRBV15 and TRBJ2-7, with D perhaps matching TRBD2 (7 bases). Germline CDR1 reads LNHNV; CDR2 reads YYDKDF (reference sequence). The CDR3 is made up of 13 amino acids. V lost 6 bases and J lost 3, with 12 bases in between. DNA for the CDR3: TGTGCCACCAGATCGGGGGGCTACTACGAGCAGTACTTC. Amino acid sequence: CATRSGGYYEQYF.

The chain links TRBV6-5 to TRBJ1-6, with 7 positions matching TRBD1. Trimming took 8 bases from V and 7 from J; bases not matched to a gene: 5. Germline V gene data show CDR1 as MNHEY and CDR2 as SVGAGI. The length of the CDR3 is 13 residues. The CDR3 is CASPGTENSPLHF. The DNA of the CDR3 is TGTGCCAGCCCCGGGACAGAAAATTCACCCCTCCACTTT.

V usage is TRBV27 and J usage is TRBJ1-5; D ambiguous. The germline gives CDR1 MNHEY, CDR2 SMNVEV (reference sequence). Trimming removed 6 bases from V and 6 bases from J, with 9 bases in between. This CDR3 comprises 12 residues. The chain's CDR3 is CASRTGIQPQHF. The DNA of the CDR3 is TGTGCCAGCAGGACGGGGATTCAGCCCCAGCATTTT.

The chain links TRBV27 to TRBJ1-3; D gene uncertain. CDR3 length: 12 residues. Deletions cut 8 bases from V and 1 base from J, with 6 bases between. Germline loops: CDR1 MNHEY, CDR2 SMNVEV (reference sequence). The CDR3 DNA reads as TGTGCCAGCTATGGGTCTGGAAACACCATATATTTT. Protein product: CASYGSGNTIYF.

V and J are TRBV24-1 and TRBJ1-2, with unresolved D. From germline, CDR1 is KGHDR and CDR2 SFDVKD. Trimming stripped 7 bases from V and 4 bases from J, with 6 bases between. The CDR3 totals 11 residues. DNA of the CDR3: TGTGCCACCAGCCCCGTCTATGGCTACACCTTC. It is translated as CATSPVYGYTF.

This rearrangement joins TRBV20-1 to TRBJ2-1; D uncertain. Germline V gives CDR1 DFQATT, CDR2 SNEGSKA (reference sequence). This CDR3 is 16 amino acids long. With 3 bases removed from V and 1 base from J, the gap between germline ends came to 16 bases. In DNA form, the CDR3 reads TGCAGTGCTAGTACCCCCCGGGTTACGTCCTACAATGAGCAGTTCTTC. This sequence encodes CSASTPRVTSYNEQFF.

The V and J genes are TRBV7-2 and TRBJ1-6; perhaps TRBD1 as D (6 bases). This CDR3 is 15 amino acids long. Germline CDR1 SGHTA, CDR2 FQGNSA. The V and J ends lost 8 bases and 9 bases respectively, with 20 bases between them. The CDR3 DNA reads TGTGCCAGCCTCGGGGGGGGCGGCGTCGCTTCACCCCTCCACTTT. Its translation is CASLGGGGVASPLHF.

This clone came up once. The chain couples TRBV21-1 to TRBJ1-4. TRBV21-1 is a recognized pseudogene. The CDR3 has 15 residues. The CDR3 reads CASSAHPGLSEKLFF. DNA of the CDR3: TGTGCCAGCAGCGCCCATCCCGGGTTGAGTGAAAAACTGTTTTTT.

The chain recombines TRBV4-3 with TRBJ1-1; D may be TRBD1 (6 bases). Germline lookup yields CDR1 LGHNA and CDR2 YSLEER. The V end was cut by 1 base, the J end by 4 bases, with 10 bases between. The CDR3 is made up of 14 amino acids. This CDR3 reads CASSQGTGPTEAFF. In nucleotides, the CDR3 is TGCGCCAGCAGCCAAGGCACAGGGCCCACTGAAGCTTTCTTT.

The gene calls are TRBV7-9 and TRBJ1-6; a possible D gene is TRBD1 (6 bases). CDR1 SEHNR and CDR2 FQNEAQ come from the germline V gene (reference sequence). The CDR3 has 16 residues. The V end lost 4 bases, the J end lost 9 bases, and 19 bases lay between the germline ends. In nucleotides, the CDR3 is TGTGCCAGCAGCTCCCAGGGCTGGGGACATGGTTCACCCCTCCACTTT. Its protein product is CASSSQGWGHGSPLHF.

CDR3 region: CASSRQGGFNYGYTF. The CDR3 DNA sequence: TGTGCCAGCAGCCGACAGGGAGGATTTAACTATGGCTACACCTTC. This chain uses TRBV11-2 with TRBJ1-2; 7 nucleotides agree with TRBD1. Trimming took 5 bases from V and 1 from J; bases not matched to a gene: 7. Germline V gives CDR1 SGHAT, CDR2 FQNNGV. CDR3 length: 15 residues.